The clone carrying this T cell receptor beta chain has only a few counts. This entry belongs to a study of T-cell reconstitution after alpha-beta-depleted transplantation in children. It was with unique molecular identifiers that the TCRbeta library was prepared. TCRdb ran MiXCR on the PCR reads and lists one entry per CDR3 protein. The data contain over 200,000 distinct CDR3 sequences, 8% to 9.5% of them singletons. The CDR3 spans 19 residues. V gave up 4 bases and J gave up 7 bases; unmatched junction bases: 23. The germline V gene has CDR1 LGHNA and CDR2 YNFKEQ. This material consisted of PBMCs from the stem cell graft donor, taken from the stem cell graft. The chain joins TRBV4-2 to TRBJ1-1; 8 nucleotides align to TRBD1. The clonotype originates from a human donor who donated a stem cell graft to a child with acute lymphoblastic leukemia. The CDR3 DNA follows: TGTGCCAGCAGCCGGACAGGGTTTAGATTGGAGTTTATTGGCGGTGAAGCTTTCTTT. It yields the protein CASSRTGFRLEFIGGEAFF.